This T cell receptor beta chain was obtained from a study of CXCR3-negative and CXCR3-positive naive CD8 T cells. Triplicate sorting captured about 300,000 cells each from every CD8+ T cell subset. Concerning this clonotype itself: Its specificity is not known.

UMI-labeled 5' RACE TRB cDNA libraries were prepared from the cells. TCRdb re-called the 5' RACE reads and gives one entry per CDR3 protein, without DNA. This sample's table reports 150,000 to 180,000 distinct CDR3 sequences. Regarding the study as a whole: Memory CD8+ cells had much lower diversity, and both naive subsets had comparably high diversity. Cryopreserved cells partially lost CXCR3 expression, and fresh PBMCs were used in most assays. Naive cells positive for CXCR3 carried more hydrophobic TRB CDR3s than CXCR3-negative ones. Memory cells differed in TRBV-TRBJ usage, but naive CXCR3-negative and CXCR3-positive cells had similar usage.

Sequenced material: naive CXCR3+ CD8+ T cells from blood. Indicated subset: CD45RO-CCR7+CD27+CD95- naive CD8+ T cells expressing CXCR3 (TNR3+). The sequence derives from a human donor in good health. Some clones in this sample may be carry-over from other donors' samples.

CDR3 residues: CASSFGDSTYEQYF. The chain is built from TRBV7-6 and TRBJ2-7; absent DNA, TCRdb's TRBD1 call cannot be checked. CDR1 is SGHVS and CDR2 is FNYEAQ in the germline V gene. The CDR3 extends over 14 amino acids.